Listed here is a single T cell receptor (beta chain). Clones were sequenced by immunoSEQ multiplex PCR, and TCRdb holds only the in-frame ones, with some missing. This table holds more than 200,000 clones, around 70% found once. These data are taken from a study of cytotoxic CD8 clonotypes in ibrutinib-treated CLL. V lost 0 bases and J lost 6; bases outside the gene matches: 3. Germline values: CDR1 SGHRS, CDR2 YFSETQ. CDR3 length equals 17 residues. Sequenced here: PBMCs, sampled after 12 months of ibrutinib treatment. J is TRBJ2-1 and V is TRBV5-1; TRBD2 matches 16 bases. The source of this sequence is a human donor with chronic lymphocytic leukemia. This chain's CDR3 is CASSLGGLAGGPNEQFF. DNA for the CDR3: TGCGCCAGCAGCTTGGGGGGACTAGCGGGAGGGCCCAATGAGCAGTTCTTC.